This note documents a single TCR beta chain sequence. This clone was counted once. There is no known antigen for this receptor. The junction differs from germline at one of its ends, possibly a read error. TCRbeta CDR3 regions were amplified from genomic DNA using the immunoSEQ Assay, a bias-controlled multiplex PCR. Concerning the study's data processing: The number of nucleated cells in each sample was estimated by amplification of reference gene primers within the assay. Sequence reads were collapsed and filtered to measure the absolute abundance of every unique TCRbeta CDR3 rearrangement. Productive Simpson clonality was computed per sample as the square root of Simpson's diversity index over productive rearrangements. The table comes from immuneACCESS by way of TCRdb, which keeps in-frame sequences with V and J called. Part of the clones is missing from these tables; in studies checked, under half for an unresolved V gene and the rest for unknown reasons. V, J and clone size reflect that table, while D and trimming were determined from the DNA. The sample table records 140,000 or so clones; approximately 90% of these occur just once. The ten biggest clones cover 2.5% to 3.5% of the sample.

Collaborating institutions collected whole blood in K2EDTA tubes following their own protocols. Collaborator samples were shipped for TCRbeta analysis as frozen whole blood, isolated PBMCs, or DNA extracted from either sample type. Via the germline V gene (reference sequence), CDR1 is SSHAT and CDR2 FNYEAQ. The CDR3 spans 14 residues, from the cysteine through the phenylalanine. CDR3 DNA is the only sequence kept; it has 42 bases, read in frame from the first base. The source of the sample is a study of blood T cell repertoires in COVID-19 (dated by TCRdb to 2020 to 2021). About the full investigation: Collaborator samples came from the United States, Italy and Spain and covered acute and convalescent phases of COVID-19. The repertoires were released in a freely available public database meant as a resource for research on the immune response to SARS-CoV-2. The prospective study material was composed of cDNA or gDNA derived from T cells, B-cell-depleted T cells, or PBMCs. Where available, HLA class I and class II types were taken from metadata supplied by the sample provider and were not determined by assay-based typing. Nearly every sample came with metadata listing a de-identified subject ID, COVID-19 status, age in years and sex. The dataset comprised deeply sampled blood TCRbeta repertoires from subjects exposed to, actively infected with, or recovered from COVID-19. Samples were obtained from the ongoing ImmuneRACE study (first 160 participants) and from about 1,300 subjects provided by 6 global collaborators. Overall study outcomes, separate from this receptor: How much clinical and demographic metadata was included differed by source and by participant, and the metadata was provided uncurated.

The chain couples TRBV7-7 to TRBJ2-5, with TRBD1 as a weak D call on 6 bases. Material for sequencing was peripheral blood. The receptor was derived from a woman aged 55-69 years with active COVID-19. The CDR3 protein: CASSPTGWGETQYF. The bases read TGTGCTAGCAGTCCTACAGGGTGGGGGGAGACCCAGTACTTC.